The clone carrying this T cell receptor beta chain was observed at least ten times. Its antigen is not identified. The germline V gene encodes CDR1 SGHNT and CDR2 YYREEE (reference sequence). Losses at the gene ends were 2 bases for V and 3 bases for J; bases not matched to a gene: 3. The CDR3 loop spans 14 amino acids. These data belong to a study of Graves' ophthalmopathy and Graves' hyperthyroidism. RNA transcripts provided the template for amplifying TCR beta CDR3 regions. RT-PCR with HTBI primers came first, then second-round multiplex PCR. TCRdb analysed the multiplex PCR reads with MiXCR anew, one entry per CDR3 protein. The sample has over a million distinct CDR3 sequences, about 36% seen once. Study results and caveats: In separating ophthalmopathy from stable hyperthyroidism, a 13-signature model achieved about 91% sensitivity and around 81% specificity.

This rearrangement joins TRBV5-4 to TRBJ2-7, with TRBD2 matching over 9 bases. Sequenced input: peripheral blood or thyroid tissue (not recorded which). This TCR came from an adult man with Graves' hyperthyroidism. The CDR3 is CASSLAAGGYEQYF. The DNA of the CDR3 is TGTGCCAGCAGCTTAGCAGCGGGAGGCTACGAGCAGTACTTC.